Below, 5 T cell receptor beta chains from the same sample are listed, as sequenced in a study of cytomegalovirus exposure and HLA in healthy donors. 13 Jbeta primers and 60 Vbeta primers were used for the PCR. Assay used: immunoSEQ multiplex PCR; TCRdb lists only in-frame clones, some missing. The top ten hold 4% of the sample, which has 150,000 to 160,000 clones, 60% to 85% seen once. The sequencing input was PBMCs. Receptor source: a middle-aged woman in good health and CMV-seronegative.

V and J are TRBV27 and TRBJ1-5; 8 bases line up with TRBD1. V was clipped by 3 bases and J by 5 bases; unmatched bases: 9. CDR3 length: 16 amino acids. Germline CDR1 is MNHEY and CDR2 is SMNVEV (reference sequence). The CDR3 loop is CASSFRPGQAHQPQHF. The CDR3 nucleotides are TGTGCCAGCAGTTTTCGCCCGGGACAGGCTCATCAGCCCCAGCATTTT.

V gene TRBV13 combines with J gene TRBJ2-5, with D unresolved. Trimming took off 2 bases at V and 3 bases at J, with 10 bases between the two ends. This CDR3 comprises 14 residues. Germline V CDR1 and CDR2: PRHDT, FYEKMQ (reference sequence). The CDR3 DNA sequence: TGTGCCAGCAGCTTACGAAGCCTAAAAGAGACCCAGTACTTC. Protein: CASSLRSLKETQYF.

The chain couples TRBV9 to TRBJ2-7; D is possibly TRBD1 (6 bases). CDR1 SGDLS and CDR2 YYNGEE come from the germline V gene. The CDR3 runs to 14 residues. V lost 2 bases and J lost 2, with 11 bases in between. The CDR3 nucleotides read TGTGCCAGCAGCGTTACAGGGTACCCCTACGAGCAGTACTTC. It is translated as CASSVTGYPYEQYF.

The V and J genes are TRBV5-1 and TRBJ1-5; TRBD1 aligns across 8 bases. V lost 2 bases to trimming and J lost 7 bases; unmatched junction nucleotides: 5. Germline loops: CDR1 SGHRS, CDR2 YFSETQ. This CDR3 is built from 14 residues. The DNA of the CDR3 is TGCGCCAGCAGCTTTGGACAGGGCGAGCAGCCCCAGCATTTT. Translated, it gives CASSFGQGEQPQHF.

This CDR3 is CASSLDPGGNTIYF. Here the CDR3 DNA reads TGTGCCAGCAGCTTAGATCCAGGGGGAAACACCATATATTTT. This chain links TRBV7-2 with TRBJ1-3; tentative D call: TRBD1 (5 bases). Germline lookup yields CDR1 SGHTA and CDR2 FQGNSA. CDR3 length: 14 amino acids. V was cut by 1 base and J by 4 bases, with 8 bases left in between. Full variable domain (rest looked up from reference TRBV7-2 and TRBJ1-3): GAGVSQSPSNKVTEKGKDVELRCDPISGHTALYWYRQSLGQGLEFLIYFQGNSAPDKSGLPSDRFSAERTGGSVSTLTIQRTQQEDSAVYLCASSLDPGGNTIYFGEGSWLTVV.